This note documents a single TCR beta chain sequence. This entry is derived from a study of blood T cell repertoires in COVID-19. Study-wide context: The United States, Italy and Spain provided the acute and convalescent COVID-19 samples.

Seattle participants joined during active infection and were tracked over time. Germline loops: CDR1 MNHEY, CDR2 SVGAGI. V dropped 0 bases and J dropped 11 bases, with 8 bases sitting between them. The CDR3 spans 12 residues. TCRdb keeps only in-frame clones here, not all; method: immunoSEQ multiplex PCR. The data show approximately 290,000 clones, 85% to 90% seen once. Sequenced material: peripheral blood. The V and J genes are TRBV6-5 and TRBJ1-5, with D possibly matching TRBD1 (5 bases). The sequence was collected from a woman aged 25 to 45 with COVID-19, enrolled during active disease. The CDR3 loop reads CASSYSGGAQHF. In DNA form, the CDR3 reads TGTGCCAGCAGTTACTCAGGAGGGGCCCAGCATTTT.